The present T cell receptor (beta chain) was sequenced within a study of cytomegalovirus exposure and HLA in healthy donors. General observations from the study: TCR beta V segments were, for the most part, productive about 87% or about 30% of the time in an earlier analysis. Researchers reported that a few CMV-associated chains were confirmed in vitro as CMV antigen-specific.

This CDR3 is built from 16 residues. The V and J ends lost 1 base and 2 bases, in that order; junction bases with no gene match: 3. Germline values: CDR1 SGHAT, CDR2 FQNNGV. PCR employed 60 Vbeta and 13 Jbeta primers. TCRdb's copy holds only in-frame clones and misses some; the assay was immunoSEQ multiplex PCR. The table lists around 85,000 clones, more than 70% of them singletons. About this clone: Its antigen is unidentified.

This receptor was identified in a man between 60 and 70 years old in good health and CMV-seronegative. The chain recombines TRBV11-2 with TRBJ2-7; 12 bases agree with TRBD2. The sequenced material came from PBMCs. The CDR3 DNA is TGTGCCAGCAGCTTAGTGGCTAGCGGGGGGGCCTACGAGCAGTACTTC. It codes for CASSLVASGGAYEQYF.